This T cell receptor (beta chain) came from a study of cytomegalovirus exposure and HLA in healthy donors (dated by TCRdb to about 2017). Study-wide context: An earlier analysis of approximately 640 of the donors reported 250 to 350 Gb of sequence data and some 120 million unique TCR beta sequences from some 180 million T cells. Of the approximately 400 genotyped donors, over 65% fell in the genetic ancestry cluster associated with self-reported Caucasian donors. In addition to the first cohort of 666 subjects, a separate validation cohort of approximately 120 different subjects was used. An early release covering roughly 600 HLA-typed donors comprised approximately 290 gigabases of sequencing data and roughly 86 million unique TCR sequences. Donor age, sex, ethnicity and CMV serostatus were compiled alongside the repertoire data. Because of strong linkage in the cohort, five DR-DQ haplotypes were treated as single units for association and clustering. Genome-wide SNP genotypes for about 65% of the roughly 670 donors were used in a later genetic analysis, which treated that subset as a discovery cohort. The study was designed to test whether signatures of past pathogen exposure could be identified by cataloging public T cell receptors. Typing coverage differed by locus: A, B, C, DRB1 and DQB1 were typed in about 629-630 donors, DQA1 in about 500, DPA1 in 600 to 610, and DPB1 in around 490. A later analysis re-analyzed previously published TCR beta repertoires from 500 to 700 donors and added high-resolution HLA genotyping to study TCR occurrence patterns. The later analysis used no new phenotypic data to find candidate immune exposures, relying instead on TCR beta sequences and their occurrence across donors. Among around 400 genotyped donors of the cohort, an average of roughly 230,000 unique TCR beta nucleotide sequences was sequenced per donor, of which roughly 17% were non-productive. High-throughput TCR immunosequencing, statistical association of individual TCRs with disease status, and machine learning were combined to predict cytomegalovirus infection status. Both class I and class II loci were covered by HLA typing, at four-digit resolution. In an earlier analysis of roughly 600 of the donors, high-throughput TCR beta sequencing was used to judge whether each TCR beta V gene segment behaved as functional or pseudogenic. Using immunosequencing, the study profiled T cell repertoires from 500 to 800 subjects and related those repertoires to cytomegalovirus serostatus. All discovery cohort repertoires had been generated using a single sequencing platform.

In total, 600 or so healthy bone marrow donors made up the cohort. All cohort members were sampled while nominally healthy, although unrecorded immune exposures were likely present. The donor tested CMV seropositive and was one of the 289 seropositive cohort members. Each donor provided a peripheral blood sample, and peripheral blood mononuclear cells were used for TCR beta sequencing. Genomic DNA was extracted from the blood cell samples with the Qiagen DNeasy Blood Extraction Kit. What the study reported, not specific to this receptor: A later analysis reported that several top co-occurrence clusters appeared linked to parvovirus B19, influenza, CMV and Epstein-Barr virus. When HLA alleles, especially DR and DQ, strongly co-occurred, TCR associations were difficult to assign to individual alleles. Some IMGT-functional V segments, including TRBV6-2 and TRBV6-3, could not be distinguished by the 87-base-pair reads and were therefore excluded. According to a later genetic analysis, donors in an Asian-associated ancestry cluster had fewer N-insertions in productive TCRs than the approximately 670-donor mean. Broadly in line with IMGT annotations, most TCR beta V segments showed up in productive rearrangements about 90% or about 30% of the time in an earlier analysis of 587 of the donors. In a later genetic analysis, a missense DCLRE1C variant was associated with V-gene and J-gene trimming of TCR beta chains, and the association was replicated in an independent cohort. Correlated functional status among segregating V segments might reflect linkage disequilibrium, but an unknown experimental factor could not be ruled out. Cytomegalovirus status was reported to be diagnosed by the classifier with high specificity and sensitivity in both the original and validation cohorts. Most TCR sequences were seen in very few donors, while some public TCRs were found in many individuals. It was suggested by the authors that the approach could potentially be generalized to other disease states and immunological phenotypes. A cluster of highly shared sequence variants was judged likely to represent a technical artifact of the sequencing pipeline. In a later analysis, the rate of TCR association differed among HLA loci, with DRB1 alleles having the most associated TCRs and HLA-C alleles having the fewest. A few of the identified cytomegalovirus-associated TCR beta chains were confirmed in vitro to be specific for cytomegalovirus antigens. The only immune exposure information available for the cohort was CMV serostatus. The earlier analysis of some 540 of the donors excluded roughly 17 rarely observed V segments, including chromosome 9 orphons, because counts were too low. A further reported finding was that TCR beta sequences accurately predicted the HLA-A and HLA-B alleles for most subjects in the first cohort. At a false discovery rate of 0.05, a later analysis linked under 20,000 TCR beta sequences to specific HLA alleles. A later analysis found that HLA-associated TCR beta chains were more clonally expanded and had lower generation probabilities than equally common non-associated chains. The cohort was sequenced for TCR beta chains only, and without alpha or paired-chain data the features that could be detected were limited. Because HLA typing was unavailable for some donors at each locus, only the typed subset was used in association tests. According to a later analysis, most CMV-associated TCR beta chains appeared to be HLA-restricted, and the HLA associations seemed to be driven largely by CMV exposure. The study gave a list of some 150 TCR beta chains associated with cytomegalovirus. Sequencing depth was assumed to be roughly uniform across donors in the presence/absence analyses, though that assumption may not hold.

The library was prepared using the immunoSEQ multiplex PCR assay. The multiplex PCR relied on a mix of 60 forward primers for TCR Vbeta segments and 13 reverse primers for TCR Jbeta segments. Amplification of the CDR3 region of rearranged TCR beta genes was performed with a multiplex PCR assay on genomic DNA. The amplified TCR beta libraries were sequenced on the Illumina HiSeq System as 87-base-pair reads. As for how the authors treated the data: In a later analysis, some 80 million unique TCR beta chains were counted across the 650 to 700 repertoires, and around 10 million of these chains were shared by at least two donors. A nearest-neighbor algorithm error-corrected the raw reads and collapsed the reads into unique sequences, merging closely related sequences to remove PCR and sequencing errors. CDR3 sequences were aligned to IMGT reference sequences to assign V, D and J gene segments. For a sequence to be retained, a match of at least six nucleotides to both a V gene segment and a J gene segment was required. A rearrangement was called productive if the CDR3 had no stop codons and remained in frame with V and J, and every other rearrangement was called non-productive. CDR3 was defined according to IMGT convention as the region running from the second conserved V-encoded cysteine to the conserved J-encoded phenylalanine. In an earlier analysis of approximately 590 of the donors, sequences lacking an unambiguous match to a single V gene segment were excluded. In an earlier analysis of roughly 600 of the donors, a V segment was called functional when productive rearrangements were above 56.7%, and segregating when the standard deviation between donors exceeded 5%. A statistical classification framework was built for diagnosing cytomegalovirus status from the catalog of TCR beta chain sequences. V and J gene assignment, in a later analysis, came from comparing TCR nucleotide sequences with IMGT/GENE-DB human TR gene sequences. Using the TCRdist pipeline, a later analysis assigned CDR3 sequences along with most-parsimonious VDJ recombination scenarios. In a later analysis, each TCR beta chain was defined by its CDR3 amino acid sequence together with its V-gene family, and reads lacking a unique V-gene family were excluded. To address suspected cross-contamination and a sequencing artifact, a later analysis removed approximately 590 highly shared, low-generation-probability nucleotide sequences. For each public chain, a later analysis derived a clonal expansion index from normalized ranks of inferred template counts within each repertoire. In a later analysis, generation probabilities were computed with a VDJ recombination model fitted to out-of-frame rearrangements, and the resulting probabilities were checked against IGoR. In a later analysis, TCR-TCR, TCR-HLA and TCR-CMV co-occurrence was scored with hypergeometric tests, and a repertoire-size bias correction was applied to TCR pairs. False discovery rates were estimated in a later analysis by permuting HLA or CMV assignments 20 times. In a later analysis, co-occurring TCRs were grouped with DBSCAN, and TCRdist sequence similarity was added when clustering was performed within HLA-allele-positive subsets. For co-occurrence clustering, repertoires with fewer than 30,000 or more than 120,000 public chains were excluded, along with roughly 5 repertoires with anomalous nucleotide sharing. This is the immuneACCESS table as TCRdb keeps it, with only in-frame sequences that have V and J called. A part of the clones is gone; compared with another copy, unresolved V genes explain less than half, and the rest is unexplained. Clonal size and the V and J genes are those of that table, whereas D and trimming came from the DNA. The sample table shows about 100,000 clones, and 81% are seen once. Of the sample, about 4.8% is held by the ten largest clones.

CDR1 and CDR2 (SGHRS, YFSETQ) derive from the germline V gene. From its cysteine to its phenylalanine, the CDR3 spans 14 amino acids. Only the CDR3 DNA is retained, 42 bases long and in frame from the first base. The germline ends are 10 bases apart after V is trimmed by 3 bases and J by 0 bases. Details on this clone: Its cognate antigen has yet to be identified. No per-base quality is available; no much larger clone lies one base away.

The sequencing input was PBMCs. The chain joins TRBV5-1 to TRBJ2-7; matching of 5 bases hints at TRBD2 as the D gene. This receptor was identified in a man aged 35 to 55 in good health and CMV-seropositive. Read as DNA, the sequence is TGCGCCAGCAGCTGGGGAGCCAGCTCCTACGAGCAGTACTTC. Its translation is CASSWGASSYEQYF.